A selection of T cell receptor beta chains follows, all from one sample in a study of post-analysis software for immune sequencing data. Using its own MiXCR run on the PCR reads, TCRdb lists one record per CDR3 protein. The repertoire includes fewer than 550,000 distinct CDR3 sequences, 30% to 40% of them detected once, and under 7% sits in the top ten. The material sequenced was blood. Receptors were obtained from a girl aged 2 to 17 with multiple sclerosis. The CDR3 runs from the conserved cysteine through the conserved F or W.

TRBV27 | CASSFSGGRDTQYF
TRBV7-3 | CASSPRASRGTNISYNEQFF
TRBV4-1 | CASSQGPATNEKLFF
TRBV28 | CASSTDGHLYYGYTF
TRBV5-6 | CASTHGSLYEQYF
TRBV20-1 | CSGGIAGGGNEQYF
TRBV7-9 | CASSLDRGNTDTQYF
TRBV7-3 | CASSLSGGVYNEQFF
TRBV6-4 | CASSFSGASTDTQYF
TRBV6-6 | CASGMGTAKNIQYF
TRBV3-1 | CASSQDGWFQETQYF
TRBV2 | CASRVKNIQYF
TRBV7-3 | CASSPGRAGGCCNEQFF
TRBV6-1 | CASSQIPGQGRSEQYF
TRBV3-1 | CASSQEGDGGANVLTF
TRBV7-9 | CASSPAAGGTYNEQFF
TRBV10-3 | CAINRDRTYEQYF